The 13 T cell receptor beta chains given below trace back to one sample, sequenced in a study of blood T cell repertoires in COVID-19. The table came from immunoSEQ multiplex PCR; TCRdb's copy has only in-frame clones and leaves some out. The repertoire consists of 25,000 to 30,000 clones, with roughly nine tenths occurring once and the leading ten covering roughly a tenth. What was sequenced was peripheral blood. The source is a man aged 60 to 69 with acute or convalescent COVID-19.

The chain carries TRBV19 and TRBJ1-5; D is unclear. This CDR3 has 13 amino acids. The ends were cut back, 8 bases at V and 0 bases at J, with 8 bases in the middle. Per the germline V gene, CDR1 is LNHDA and CDR2 is SQIVND (reference sequence). The CDR3 sequence is CASQVYSNQPQHF. The CDR3 bases are TGTGCCAGTCAGGTTTATAGCAATCAGCCCCAGCATTTT.

This chain joins TRBV27 and TRBJ2-7; TRBD1 might be the D (5 bases). Germline CDR1 reads MNHEY; CDR2 reads SMNVEV (reference sequence). V was trimmed by 0 bases and J by 4 bases, leaving 10 bases between them. The CDR3 has 14 amino acids. The CDR3 DNA is TGTGCCAGCAGTTTATCGGGGCACCCTTACGAGCAGTACTTC. Its protein product is CASSLSGHPYEQYF.

Regarding this clone: One junction end disagrees with the germline gene, perhaps due to a read error. This chain connects TRBV5-5 to TRBJ2-7; perhaps TRBD2 as D (5 bases). The CDR3 length is 13 residues. Germline CDR1 and CDR2: SGHKS and YYEKEE (reference sequence). The CDR3 bases are TGTGTCAGCAGTCTAGCCAGCTCCTACGAGCAGTACTTC. Translated, it gives CVSSLASSYEQYF.

V usage is TRBV6-1 and J usage is TRBJ2-1, with 9 nucleotides matching TRBD1. CDR3 size: 16 residues. V was pared by 0 bases and J by 15 bases, with 15 bases of the junction left unmatched. Germline V lookup: CDR1 MNHNS, CDR2 SASEGT. The CDR3 nucleotides are TGTGCCAGCAGTGAAGCCCCACAGGGGGCCTCTCCCCCCCGGTTCTTC. As protein: CASSEAPQGASPPRFF.

The chain is built from TRBV7-3 and TRBJ2-1, with TRBD2 matching 13 bases. CDR1 is SGHTA and CDR2 is FQGTGA in the germline V gene. This CDR3 is 15 amino acids long. V trimming: 2 bases; J trimming: 8 bases; junction bases outside the gene matches: 3. CDR3 nucleotides: TGTGCCAGCAGCTTAGGGACTAGCGGGAATGATGAGCAGTTCTTC. Its protein is CASSLGTSGNDEQFF.

This clone has only one observation. The chain carries TRBV10-3 and TRBJ1-6, with 9 bases identical to TRBD1. The V and J ends lost 4 bases and 8 bases, in that order; junction bases with no gene match: 3. This CDR3 spans 14 amino acids. CDR1 is ENHRY, CDR2 SYGVKD, per germline. CDR3 nucleotides: TGTGCCATCAGTGCCCGGACAGGGGATTCACCCCTCCACTTT. It codes for CAISARTGDSPLHF.

This chain links TRBV7-9 with TRBJ2-3; 7 positions match TRBD1. Germline V gives CDR1 SEHNR, CDR2 FQNEAQ (reference sequence). The CDR3 contains 15 residues. V trimming: 5 bases; J trimming: 0 bases; junction bases outside the gene matches: 5. CDR3 in DNA: TGTGCCAGCAGCCGACAGGGATCCAGCACAGATACGCAGTATTTT. It is translated as CASSRQGSSTDTQYF.

The J gene is TRBJ1-1, the V gene TRBV5-1; no clear D. The V end lost 0 bases, the J end lost 3 bases, and 9 bases lay between the germline ends. CDR1 is SGHRS and CDR2 is YFSETQ in the germline V gene. This CDR3 has 14 residues. In DNA form, the CDR3 reads TGCGCCAGCAGCTTGGAAGGGAGCGACACTGAAGCTTTCTTT. Residues: CASSLEGSDTEAFF.

This clone is categorized as medium-sized. The rearrangement uses TRBV30 and TRBJ2-7, with 8 positions matching TRBD2. The CDR3 has 11 residues. Per the germline V gene, CDR1 is GTSNPN and CDR2 is SVGIG (reference sequence). The ends lost 6 bases at V and 4 bases at J; junction bases unmatched: 2. The CDR3 loop is CACREGYEQYF. CDR3 in DNA: TGTGCCTGTCGGGAGGGTTACGAGCAGTACTTC. The complete variable domain, with remaining parts taken from reference TRBV30 and TRBJ2-7, reads SQTIHQWPATLVQPVGSPLSLECTVEGTSNPNLYWYRQAAGRGLQLLFYSVGIGQISSEVPQNLSASRPQDRQFILSSKKLLLSDSGFYLCACREGYEQYFGPGTRLTVT.

This rearrangement joins TRBV5-6 to TRBJ1-5; D gene uncertain. Germline lookup yields CDR1 SGHDT and CDR2 YYEEEE. V lost 0 bases and J 6 bases, leaving 10 bases between the germline ends. The CDR3 is made up of 14 amino acids. The chain's CDR3 is CASSLAGGSQPQHF. In DNA form, the CDR3 reads TGTGCCAGCAGCTTGGCCGGAGGGAGTCAGCCCCAGCATTTT.

This clone came up once. This chain joins TRBV28 and TRBJ1-3; D gene ambiguous. This CDR3 has 14 residues. Germline-derived CDR1 and CDR2 are MDHEN and SYDVKM. Deletions cut 8 bases from V and 0 bases from J, with 11 bases between. CDR3 nucleotide sequence: TGTGCCAGCCGGACTTTTGGCTCTGGAAACACCATATATTTT. Protein product: CASRTFGSGNTIYF. Based on the CDR3 plus reference TRBV28 and TRBJ1-3, the full variable domain is DVKVTQSSRYLVKRTGEKVFLECVQDMDHENMFWYRQDPGLGLRLIYFSYDVKMKEKGDIPEGYSVSREKKERFSLILESASTNQTSMYLCASRTFGSGNTIYFGEGSWLTVV.

The V and J genes are TRBV28 and TRBJ2-2, with TRBD2 matching over 9 bases. This CDR3 is built from 16 residues. Germline V gene lookup returns CDR1 MDHEN and CDR2 SYDVKM. Unmatched junction bases numbered 11, after V lost 5 bases and J lost 7 bases. DNA for the CDR3: TGTGCCAGCAGTCCCCCTAGCGGGGCCGGGATCGGGGAGCTGTTTTTT. Amino acids: CASSPPSGAGIGELFF.

This clone turned up a few times. The chain employs TRBV11-2 and TRBJ2-1; 7 bases are a match to TRBD1. J gave up 9 bases and V 7 bases, and 12 bases lay outside the gene matches. The CDR3 sequence is 14 residues long. CDR1 and CDR2 (germline): SGHAT, FQNNGV. Here the CDR3 reads CASNEGAQRGEQFF. The CDR3 DNA reads TGTGCCAGCAACGAGGGGGCGCAAAGAGGTGAGCAGTTCTTC.